This entry features one T cell receptor (beta chain) sequence. As yet, its antigen is unknown. The sample originates from a study of cytomegalovirus exposure and HLA in healthy donors. About the research overall: Membership in the Caucasian-associated ancestry cluster was found for around 85% of roughly 400 genotyped donors. General study findings and limits: TCR beta sequences reportedly predicted the HLA-A and HLA-B alleles of most subjects accurately. Per a later analysis, HLA-associated TCR beta chains showed more clonal expansion than other, equally common TCR beta chains.

V shed 5 bases, J shed 2 bases, and the junction held 4 bases outside the gene matches. The CDR3 is 15 amino acids. CDR1 is KGHSH, CDR2 LQKENI, per germline. PCR used 60 Vbeta primers and 13 Jbeta primers. The repertoire was sequenced with immunoSEQ multiplex PCR; TCRdb's copy has only in-frame clones and lacks some. Of some 140,000 clones in the sample, approximately 64% were seen once. The source is a middle-aged woman in good health and CMV-seronegative. This sequence joins TRBV18 and TRBJ1-5; 9 bases match TRBD1. Input material: PBMCs. The CDR3 sequence: CASSSGQGGNQPQHF. In DNA form, the CDR3 reads TGTGCCAGCTCATCGGGACAGGGCGGCAATCAGCCCCAGCATTTT.